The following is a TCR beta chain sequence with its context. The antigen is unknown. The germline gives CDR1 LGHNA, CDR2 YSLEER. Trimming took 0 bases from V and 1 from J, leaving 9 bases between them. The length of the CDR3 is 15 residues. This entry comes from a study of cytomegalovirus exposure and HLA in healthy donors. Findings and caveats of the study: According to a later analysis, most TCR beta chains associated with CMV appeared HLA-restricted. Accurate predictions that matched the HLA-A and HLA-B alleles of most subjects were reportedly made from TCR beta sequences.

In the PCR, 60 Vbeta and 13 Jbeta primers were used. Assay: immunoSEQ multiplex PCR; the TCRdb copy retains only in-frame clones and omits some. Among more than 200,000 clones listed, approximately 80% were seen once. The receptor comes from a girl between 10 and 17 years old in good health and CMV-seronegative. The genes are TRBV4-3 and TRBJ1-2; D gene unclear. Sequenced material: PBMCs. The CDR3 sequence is CASSQDNGVNYGYTF. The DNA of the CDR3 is TGCGCCAGCAGCCAAGATAACGGGGTTAACTATGGCTACACCTTC.